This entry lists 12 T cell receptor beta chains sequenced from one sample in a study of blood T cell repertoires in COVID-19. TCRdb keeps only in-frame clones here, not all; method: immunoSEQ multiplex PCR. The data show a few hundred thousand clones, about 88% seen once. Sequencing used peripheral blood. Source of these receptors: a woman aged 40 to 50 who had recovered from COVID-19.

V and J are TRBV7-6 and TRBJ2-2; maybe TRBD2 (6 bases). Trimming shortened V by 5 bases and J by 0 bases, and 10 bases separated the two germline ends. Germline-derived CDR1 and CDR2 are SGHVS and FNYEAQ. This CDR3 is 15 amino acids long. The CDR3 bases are TGTGCCAGCAGCATCAGCGGGTCGAACACCGGGGAGCTGTTTTTT. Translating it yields CASSISGSNTGELFF.

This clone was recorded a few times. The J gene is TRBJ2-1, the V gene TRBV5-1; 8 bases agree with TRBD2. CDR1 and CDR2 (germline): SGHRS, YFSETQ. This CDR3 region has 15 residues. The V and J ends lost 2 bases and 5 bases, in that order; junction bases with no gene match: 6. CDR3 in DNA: TGCGCCAGCAGCTTCATAACTAGCGGAGACAATGAGCAGTTCTTC. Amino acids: CASSFITSGDNEQFF.

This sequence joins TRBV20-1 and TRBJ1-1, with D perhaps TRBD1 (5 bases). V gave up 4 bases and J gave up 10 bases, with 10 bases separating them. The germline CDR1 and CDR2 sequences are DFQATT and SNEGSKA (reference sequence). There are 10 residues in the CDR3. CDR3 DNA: TGCAGTGCTATCCAGGGTAGAGCTTTCTTT. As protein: CSAIQGRAFF.

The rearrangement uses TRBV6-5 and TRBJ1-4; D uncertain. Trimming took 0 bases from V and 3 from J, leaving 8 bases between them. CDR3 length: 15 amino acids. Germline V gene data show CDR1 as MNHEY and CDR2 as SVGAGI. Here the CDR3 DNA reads TGTGCCAGCAGTTACTCGAGGGTCTCTAATGAAAAACTGTTTTTT. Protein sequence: CASSYSRVSNEKLFF.

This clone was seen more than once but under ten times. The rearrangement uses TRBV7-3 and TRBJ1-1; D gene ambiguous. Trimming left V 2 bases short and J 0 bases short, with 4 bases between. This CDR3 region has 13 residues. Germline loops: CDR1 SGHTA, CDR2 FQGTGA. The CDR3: CASSLLVNTEAFF. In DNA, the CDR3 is TGTGCCAGCAGCTTACTAGTGAACACTGAAGCTTTCTTT.

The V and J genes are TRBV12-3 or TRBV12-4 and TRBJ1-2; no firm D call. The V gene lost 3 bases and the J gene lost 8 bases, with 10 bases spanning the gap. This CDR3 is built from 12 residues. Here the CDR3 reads CASSFGGWGYTF. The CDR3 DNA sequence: TGTGCCAGCAGTTTCGGAGGGTGGGGCTACACCTTC.

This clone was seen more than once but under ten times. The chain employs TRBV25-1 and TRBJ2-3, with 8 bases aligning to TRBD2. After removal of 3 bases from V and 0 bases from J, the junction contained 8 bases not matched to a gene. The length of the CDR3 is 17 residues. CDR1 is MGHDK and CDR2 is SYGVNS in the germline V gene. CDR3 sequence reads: CASSEGSSGTSTDTQYF. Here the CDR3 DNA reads TGTGCCAGCAGTGAGGGAAGTAGCGGGACTAGCACAGATACGCAGTATTTT.

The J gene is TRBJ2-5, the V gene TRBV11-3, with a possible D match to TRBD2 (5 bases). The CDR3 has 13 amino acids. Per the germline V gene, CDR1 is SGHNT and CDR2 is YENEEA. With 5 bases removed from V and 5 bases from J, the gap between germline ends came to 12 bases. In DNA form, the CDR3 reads TGTGCCAGCAGCGATGGAACGGGGGAGACCCAGTACTTC. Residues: CASSDGTGETQYF.

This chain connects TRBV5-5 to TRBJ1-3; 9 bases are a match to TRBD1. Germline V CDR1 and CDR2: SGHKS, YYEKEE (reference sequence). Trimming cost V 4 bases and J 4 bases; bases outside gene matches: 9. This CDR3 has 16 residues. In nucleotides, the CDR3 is TGTGCCAGCAGCGTCCATCTTGGGACAGGGGGAAACACCATATATTTT. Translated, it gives CASSVHLGTGGNTIYF.

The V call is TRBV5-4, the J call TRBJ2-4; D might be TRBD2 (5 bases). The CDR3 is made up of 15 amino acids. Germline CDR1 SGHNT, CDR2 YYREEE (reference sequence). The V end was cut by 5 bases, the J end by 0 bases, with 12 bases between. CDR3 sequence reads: CASSGEPLAKNIQYF. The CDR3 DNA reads TGTGCCAGCAGTGGGGAGCCTCTAGCCAAAAACATTCAGTACTTC.

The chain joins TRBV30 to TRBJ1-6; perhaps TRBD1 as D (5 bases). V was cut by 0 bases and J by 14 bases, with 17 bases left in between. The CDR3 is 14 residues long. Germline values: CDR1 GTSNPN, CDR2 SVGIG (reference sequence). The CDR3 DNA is TGTGCCTGGAGTGTAGTAGGGCCGATCAGGGCCCTCCACTTT. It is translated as CAWSVVGPIRALHF.

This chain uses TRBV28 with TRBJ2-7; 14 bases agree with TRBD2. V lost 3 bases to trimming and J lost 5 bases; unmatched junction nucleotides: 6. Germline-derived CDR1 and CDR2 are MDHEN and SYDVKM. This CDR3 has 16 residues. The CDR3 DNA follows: TGTGCCAGCAGTTTTCCCCGGGGACTAGCGGGGGACGAGCAGTACTTC. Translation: CASSFPRGLAGDEQYF.